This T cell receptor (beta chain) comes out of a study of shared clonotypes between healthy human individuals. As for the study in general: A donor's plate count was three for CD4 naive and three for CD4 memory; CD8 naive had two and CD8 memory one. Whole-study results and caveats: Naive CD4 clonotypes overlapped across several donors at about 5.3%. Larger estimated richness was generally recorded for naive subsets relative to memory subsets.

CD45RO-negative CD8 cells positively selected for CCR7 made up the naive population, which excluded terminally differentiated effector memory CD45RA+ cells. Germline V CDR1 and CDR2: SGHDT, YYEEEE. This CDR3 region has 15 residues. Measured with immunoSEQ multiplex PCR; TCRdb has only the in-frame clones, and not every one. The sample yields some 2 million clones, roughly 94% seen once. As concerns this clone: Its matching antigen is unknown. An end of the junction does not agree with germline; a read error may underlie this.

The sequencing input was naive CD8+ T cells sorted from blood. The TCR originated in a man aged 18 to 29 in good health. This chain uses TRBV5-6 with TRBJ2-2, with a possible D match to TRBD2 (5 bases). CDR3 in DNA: TGTGTCAGCAGCTTGGAGGCCACATACACCGGGGAGCTGTTTTTT. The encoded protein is CVSSLEATYTGELFF.